This section outlines one T cell receptor (beta chain) sequence together with its context. V lost 0 bases and J lost 7, with 16 bases in between. CDR1 LGHDT and CDR2 YNNKEL come from the germline V gene (reference sequence). The CDR3 is 16 residues long. This sample was taken from a study of blood T cells in healthy people across ages. The authors ran a second PCR of roughly 6 to 11 cycles using a sample-barcoded 5' primer and a J-beta primer mix. The template-switch adaptor was a 5' adaptor with 12 random nucleotides. It tagged each cDNA molecule. Each CDR3 protein gets one entry after TCRdb re-called the 5' RACE reads with MiXCR. The top ten hold approximately 0.7% of the sample, which has about 1 million distinct CDR3 sequences, 25% seen once. The data were also submitted as part of a second study, on T cells of mothers and their children.

The clonotype originates from a girl aged 2 to 10 in good health. Source material: blood. V is TRBV3-1 and J is TRBJ2-1; TRBD2 might be the D (5 bases). DNA of the CDR3: TGTGCCAGCAGCCAAGATCTGGGAGTAGGTGGGAATGAGCAGTTCTTC. Translated: CASSQDLGVGGNEQFF.